This entry is about one T cell receptor beta chain. The antigen is not known. This entry comes from a study of vaccination effects on CD4 cells after COVID-19. The CDR3 runs to 17 residues. Germline V gene sequence: CDR1 SGHTA, CDR2 FQGNSA. V dropped 5 bases and J dropped 0; count of bases not matched to a gene: 7. Study-level points and caveats: Few convalescent patients, and no early post-infection timepoints, were available to the study.

Within the ViraFEST assay, antigen-specific CD4+ T cells underwent expansion with viral peptide pools prior to sequencing. Isolating CD4+ T cells followed 9 to 11 days of culture. Either the BNT162b2 or mRNA-1273 vaccine was given to participants in two doses. None of these healthy vaccinees had been infected with SARS-CoV-2 before vaccination. Supplemented with approximately 10 IU/ml IL-2 and about 10 ug/ml peptides, more than 1.5 million PBMC per well were kept in culture. Half of the medium was exchanged for IL-2 medium on both days 3 and 7. Clones were sequenced by immunoSEQ multiplex PCR, and TCRdb holds only the in-frame ones, with some missing. The table shows about 27,000 clones, with about 80% occurring only once.

This clonotype was sampled from a human donor who received a COVID-19 vaccine. Some clones in this sample may be carry-over from other donors' samples. J is TRBJ2-2 and V is TRBV7-2, with 9 bases identical to TRBD1. Specimen: CD4+ T cells from PBMCs cultured with HCoV-NL63 spike peptides, collected after COVID-19 vaccination. The CDR3 nucleotides read TGTGCCAGCAGCCGGCGAAGACAGGGGGCGAACACCGGGGAGCTGTTTTTT. Protein product: CASSRRRQGANTGELFF. Supplemented by reference TRBV7-2 and TRBJ2-2, the full variable domain reads GAGVSQSPSNKVTEKGKDVELRCDPISGHTALYWYRQSLGQGLEFLIYFQGNSAPDKSGLPSDRFSAERTGGSVSTLTIQRTQQEDSAVYLCASSRRRQGANTGELFFGEGSRLTVL.